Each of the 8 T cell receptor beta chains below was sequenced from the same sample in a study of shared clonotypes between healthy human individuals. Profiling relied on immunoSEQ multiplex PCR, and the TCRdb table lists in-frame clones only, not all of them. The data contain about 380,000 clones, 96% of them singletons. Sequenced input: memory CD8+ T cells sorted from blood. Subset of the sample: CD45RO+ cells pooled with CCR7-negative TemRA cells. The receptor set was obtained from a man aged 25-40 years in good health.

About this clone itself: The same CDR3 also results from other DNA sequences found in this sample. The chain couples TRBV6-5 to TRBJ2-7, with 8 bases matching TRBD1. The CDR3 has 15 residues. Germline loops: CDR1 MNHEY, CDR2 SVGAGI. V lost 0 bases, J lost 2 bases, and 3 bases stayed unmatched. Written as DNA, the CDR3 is TGTGCCAGCAGTTACTCCGGGACAGGTACCTACGAGCAGTACTTC. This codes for CASSYSGTGTYEQYF.

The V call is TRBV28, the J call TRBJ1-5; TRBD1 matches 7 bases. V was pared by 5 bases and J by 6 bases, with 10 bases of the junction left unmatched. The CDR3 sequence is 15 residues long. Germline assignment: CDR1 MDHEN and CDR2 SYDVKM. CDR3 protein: CASSRPAGGGQPQHF. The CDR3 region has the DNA TGTGCCAGCAGTCGCCCCGCAGGGGGGGGTCAGCCCCAGCATTTT.

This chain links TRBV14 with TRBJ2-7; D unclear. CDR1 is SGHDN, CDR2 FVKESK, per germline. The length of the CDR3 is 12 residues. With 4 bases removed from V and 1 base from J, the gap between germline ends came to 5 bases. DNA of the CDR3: TGTGCCAGCAGCCTCGTGTCCTACGAGCAGTACTTC. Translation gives CASSLVSYEQYF.

Here the CDR3 reads CAINGQSSGANVLTF. CDR3 sequence (DNA): TGTGCCATCAATGGACAGTCCTCTGGGGCCAACGTCCTGACTTTC. This chain links TRBV10-3 with TRBJ2-6, with a tentative D call TRBD1 (6 bases). Trimming removed 7 bases from V and 0 bases from J, with 10 bases in between. The germline CDR1 and CDR2 sequences are ENHRY and SYGVKD. The CDR3 runs 15 residues.

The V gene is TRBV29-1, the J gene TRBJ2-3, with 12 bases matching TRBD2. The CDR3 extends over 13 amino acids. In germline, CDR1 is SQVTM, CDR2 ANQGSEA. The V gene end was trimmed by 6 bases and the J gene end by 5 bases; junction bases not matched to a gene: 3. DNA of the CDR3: TGCAGCGTGACGGGACTAGCGGGAGATACGCAGTATTTT. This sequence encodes CSVTGLAGDTQYF.

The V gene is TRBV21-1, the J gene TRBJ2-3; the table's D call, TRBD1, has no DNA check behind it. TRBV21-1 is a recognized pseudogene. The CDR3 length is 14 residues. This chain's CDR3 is CASSKVDRTDTQYF. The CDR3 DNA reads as TGTGCCAGCAGCAAAGTGGACAGGACAGATACGCAGTATTTT.

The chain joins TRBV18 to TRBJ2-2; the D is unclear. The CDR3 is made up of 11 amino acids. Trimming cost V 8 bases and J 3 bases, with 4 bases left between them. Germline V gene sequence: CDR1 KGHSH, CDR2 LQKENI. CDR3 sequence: CASRDTGELFF. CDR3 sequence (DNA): TGTGCCAGCCGTGACACCGGGGAGCTGTTTTTT. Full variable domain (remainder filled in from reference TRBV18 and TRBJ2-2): NAGVMQNPRHLVRRRGQEARLRCSPMKGHSHVYWYRQLPEEGLKFMVYLQKENIIDESGMPKERFSAEFPKEGPSILRIQQVVRGDSAAYFCASRDTGELFFGEGSRLTVL.

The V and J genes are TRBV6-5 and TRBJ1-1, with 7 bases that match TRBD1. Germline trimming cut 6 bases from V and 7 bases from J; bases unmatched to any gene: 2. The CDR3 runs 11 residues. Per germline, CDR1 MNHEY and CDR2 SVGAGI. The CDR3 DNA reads TGTGCCAGCAGCCGGGACAGTGAAGCTTTCTTT. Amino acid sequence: CASSRDSEAFF.